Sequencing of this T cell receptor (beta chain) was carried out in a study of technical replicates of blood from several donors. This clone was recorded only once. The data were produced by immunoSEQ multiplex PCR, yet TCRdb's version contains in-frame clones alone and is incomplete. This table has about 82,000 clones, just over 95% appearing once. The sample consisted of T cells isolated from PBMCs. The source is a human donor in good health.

For the CDR3, the DNA is TGTGCCAGCAGCGCGAAAGGGGACAGCCCCCTCTACGAGCAGTACTTC. This encodes CASSAKGDSPLYEQYF. The chain combines TRBV7-3 with TRBJ2-7; 7 nucleotides match TRBD1. The trim removed 5 bases at V and 3 bases at J, leaving 13 bases unmatched. The CDR3 runs to 16 residues. Germline assignment: CDR1 SGHTA and CDR2 FQGTGA.